Below, 23 T cell receptor beta chains from the same sample are listed, as sequenced in a study of control samples from healthy donors and cancer patients. Assay: immunoSEQ multiplex PCR; the TCRdb copy retains only in-frame clones and omits some. Here the sample spans about 140,000 clones, about 90% being singletons. Source material: blood. The receptors derive from a man aged 25 to 40 in good health.

The chain uses TRBV24-1 and TRBJ2-2, with 7 bases aligning to TRBD2. The CDR3 extends over 14 amino acids. In germline, CDR1 is KGHDR, CDR2 SFDVKD. V gave up 5 bases and J gave up 5 bases; unmatched junction bases: 4. CDR3 residues: CATSASGGTGELFF. CDR3 DNA: TGTGCCACCAGTGCCTCGGGGGGAACCGGGGAGCTGTTTTTT.

The chain recombines TRBV19 with TRBJ1-6; 7 bases match TRBD1. CDR3 length: 14 amino acids. The V segment lost 8 bases and the J segment 9 bases; nucleotides outside the gene matches: 10. Germline V CDR1 and CDR2: LNHDA, SQIVND (reference sequence). Written as DNA, the CDR3 is TGTGCCAGTTCCCATACAGGGGAAGGTTCACCCCTCCACTTT. Translating gives CASSHTGEGSPLHF.

The chain joins TRBV2 to TRBJ2-2; 7 bases line up with TRBD2. V shed 10 bases and J 4 bases; nucleotides not matched to a gene: 6. Germline V gives CDR1 SNHLY, CDR2 FYNNEI. The CDR3 contains 13 residues. CDR3 in DNA: TGTGCCACCACTACGGGGGGCACCGGGGAGCTGTTTTTT. This encodes CATTTGGTGELFF.

This clone is a singleton in its sample. The chain recombines TRBV2 with TRBJ2-3; 8 bases match TRBD2. The CDR3 is made up of 18 amino acids. Per germline, CDR1 SNHLY and CDR2 FYNNEI. After removal of 7 bases from V and 0 bases from J, the junction contained 15 bases not matched to a gene. This CDR3 reads CASTFRPGTSGSTDTQYF. The CDR3 DNA is TGTGCCAGCACATTTAGACCGGGAACTAGCGGTAGCACAGATACGCAGTATTTT.

The V and J genes are TRBV4-1 and TRBJ1-3; 8 positions match TRBD1. The germline V gene encodes CDR1 MGHRA and CDR2 YSYEKL. After removal of 0 bases from V and 4 bases from J, the junction contained 2 bases not matched to a gene. The CDR3 has 15 amino acids. CDR3 DNA: TGCGCCAGCAGCCAAGATAGGACAGGGGGAAACACCATATATTTT. Translated, it gives CASSQDRTGGNTIYF.

The genes are TRBV28 and TRBJ1-5; possible D gene TRBD1, 5 bases. This CDR3 comprises 18 residues. The V and J ends lost 1 base and 0 bases respectively, with 16 bases between them. Germline V CDR1 and CDR2: MDHEN, SYDVKM. The CDR3 DNA sequence: TGTGCCAGCAGTTTATCGACACCGGGGGTATTTAGCAATCAGCCCCAGCATTTT. This gives the protein CASSLSTPGVFSNQPQHF.

The CDR3 nucleotides read TGTGCCAGCAGCCCGACTAGCGGGGAGAACACCGGGGAGCTGTTTTTT. Translation gives CASSPTSGENTGELFF. The V and J genes are TRBV7-9 and TRBJ2-2, with 11 nucleotides matching TRBD2. Unmatched junction bases numbered 3, after V lost 5 bases and J lost 1 base. Germline assignment: CDR1 SEHNR and CDR2 FQNEAQ (reference sequence). This CDR3 comprises 16 residues.

This clone was observed a single time. The chain has TRBV20-1 and TRBJ1-1; D unresolved. The CDR3 has 11 amino acids. The V end lost 0 bases, the J end lost 10 bases, and 9 bases lay between the germline ends. In germline, CDR1 is DFQATT, CDR2 SNEGSKA (reference sequence). The CDR3 spells CSARDLALAFF. The CDR3 DNA sequence: TGCAGTGCTAGAGATTTGGCTTTAGCTTTCTTT.

This clone was recorded once. The chain couples TRBV19 to TRBJ1-1; D perhaps matches TRBD1 (6 bases). The germline gives CDR1 LNHDA, CDR2 SQIVND (reference sequence). This CDR3 spans 14 amino acids. The V end was cut by 11 bases, the J end by 7 bases, with 23 bases between. In nucleotides, the CDR3 is TGTGCCTCAGGGGCCGTAGGGGGATGGAATGAAGCTTTCTTT. Translated, it gives CASGAVGGWNEAFF.

The chain's CDR3 is CASSDRAPGQGPDTQYF. Written as DNA, the CDR3 is TGTGCCAGCAGCGACCGAGCTCCGGGACAGGGCCCAGATACGCAGTATTTT. The chain is built from TRBV5-4 and TRBJ2-3; 9 positions agree with TRBD1. CDR1 is SGHNT and CDR2 is YYREEE in the germline V gene (reference sequence). This CDR3 has 17 amino acids. V lost 4 bases, J lost 4 bases, and 13 bases stayed unmatched.

The chain carries TRBV19 and TRBJ1-4, with 7 bases identical to TRBD1. The germline V gene encodes CDR1 LNHDA and CDR2 SQIVND (reference sequence). The junction had 8 bases not matched to a gene; V was cut back by 3 bases and J by 7 bases. The CDR3 consists of 15 residues. CDR3 nucleotide sequence: TGTGCCAGTAGTATTAACCGGGACAGAGGTGAAAAACTGTTTTTT. Encoded protein: CASSINRDRGEKLFF.

V gene TRBV21-1 combines with J gene TRBJ2-1; no DNA check was done on the table's D call, TRBD2. TRBV21-1 is classified as a pseudogene. This CDR3 region has 12 residues. CDR3 sequence reads: CASRLSYNEQFF. The CDR3 DNA reads TGTGCCAGCAGGTTATCCTACAATGAGCAGTTCTTC.

The chain's CDR3 is CASSFYAGTEAFF. The CDR3 DNA reads TGTGCCAGCAGCTTTTATGCCGGCACTGAAGCTTTCTTT. The V call is TRBV11-3, the J call TRBJ1-1, with unresolved D. The germline V and J ends were trimmed by 3 bases and 4 bases, with 9 bases remaining between them. Germline CDR1 and CDR2: SGHNT and YENEEA. The CDR3 consists of 13 residues.

This clone was observed a single time. The sample carries other DNA sequences with the same CDR3. The chain carries TRBV19 and TRBJ1-3; perhaps TRBD1 as D (5 bases). CDR3 length: 13 residues. Germline CDR1 reads LNHDA; CDR2 reads SQIVND (reference sequence). V gave up 5 bases and J gave up 1 base, with 6 bases separating them. The CDR3 nucleotides are TGTGCCAGTAGTGGGGGGTCTGGAAACACCATATATTTT. Its translation: CASSGGSGNTIYF.

This clone was found once. The rearrangement joins TRBV5-6 to TRBJ1-1, with 7 nucleotides matching TRBD1. The CDR3 spans 16 residues. The ends lost 0 bases at V and 4 bases at J; junction bases unmatched: 9. Germline V gene sequence: CDR1 SGHDT, CDR2 YYEEEE. The CDR3 region has the DNA TGTGCCAGCAGCTTGGAGGCGGGCAGGGGGGCCACTGAAGCTTTCTTT. It is translated as CASSLEAGRGATEAFF. The complete variable domain, with remaining parts taken from reference TRBV5-6 and TRBJ1-1, reads DAGVTQSPTHLIKTRGQQVTLRCSPKSGHDTVSWYQQALGQGPQFIFQYYEEEERQRGNFPDRFSGHQFPNYSSELNVNALLLGDSALYLCASSLEAGRGATEAFFGQGTRLTVV.

The chain couples TRBV12-5 to TRBJ2-2; D tentatively reads TRBD1 or TRBD2 (5 bases each). CDR3 size: 14 residues. Germline V gene sequence: CDR1 LGHNT, CDR2 FRNRAP. With 5 bases removed from V and 5 bases from J, the gap between germline ends came to 12 bases. DNA for the CDR3: TGTGCTAGTGGTACGGGACCGTTAACCGGGGAGCTGTTTTTT. It encodes CASGTGPLTGELFF. Full variable domain (remainder filled in from reference TRBV12-5 and TRBJ2-2): DARVTQTPRHKVTEMGQEVTMRCQPILGHNTVFWYRQTMMQGLELLAYFRNRAPLDDSGMPKDRFSAEMPDATLATLKIQPSEPRDSAVYFCASGTGPLTGELFFGEGSRLTVL.

V usage is TRBV6-1 and J usage is TRBJ2-7; perhaps TRBD1 as D (6 bases). Germline-derived CDR1 and CDR2 are MNHNS and SASEGT. The CDR3 runs to 15 residues. V was trimmed by 0 bases and J by 4 bases, leaving 13 bases between them. The CDR3, as DNA: TGTGCCAGCAGTGAAGCGGTAGGGGGTGTATACGAGCAGTACTTC. It translates to CASSEAVGGVYEQYF.

V usage is TRBV11-2 and J usage is TRBJ1-1, with 7 bases that match TRBD1. This CDR3 comprises 17 residues. V lost 6 bases and J lost 0; bases outside the gene matches: 13. The germline gives CDR1 SGHAT, CDR2 FQNNGV. The CDR3 protein is CASSPTDRAGMNTEAFF. In DNA, the CDR3 is TGTGCCAGCAGTCCTACTGACAGGGCTGGGATGAACACTGAAGCTTTCTTT.

This clone occurred once. Other DNA sequences in this specimen translate into the identical CDR3. V and J are TRBV14 and TRBJ1-6, with D possibly being TRBD1 (5 bases). From germline, CDR1 is SGHDN and CDR2 FVKESK. CDR3 length: 14 amino acids. The ends were cut back, 4 bases at V and 9 bases at J, with 13 bases in the middle. CDR3 DNA: TGTGCCAGCAGCCCCCACGGGGCAGGTTCACCCCTCCACTTT. This encodes CASSPHGAGSPLHF.

The gene calls are TRBV4-1 and TRBJ1-4; D possibly corresponds to TRBD1 (6 bases). Per germline, CDR1 MGHRA and CDR2 YSYEKL. The CDR3 totals 14 residues. The germline V and J ends were trimmed by 4 bases and 4 bases, with 10 bases remaining between them. This CDR3 is CASSPQDSNEKLFF. For the CDR3, the DNA is TGCGCCAGCAGCCCACAGGACAGTAATGAAAAACTGTTTTTT.

The chain carries TRBV9 and TRBJ1-2, with 9 bases matching TRBD1. The CDR3 contains 14 residues. Per the germline V gene, CDR1 is SGDLS and CDR2 is YYNGEE. J was trimmed by 8 bases and V by 3 bases; bases with no gene match: 8. CDR3 region: CASSEGTGSKGYTF. The CDR3 DNA is TGTGCCAGCAGCGAGGGGACAGGGAGCAAGGGCTACACCTTC.

This chain uses TRBV7-9 with TRBJ2-7, with a weak D call TRBD2 (5 bases). V lost 4 bases to trimming and J lost 7 bases, with 11 bases between them. The CDR3 runs to 12 residues. Per germline, CDR1 SEHNR and CDR2 FQNEAQ (reference sequence). For the CDR3, the DNA is TGTGCCAGCAGCTCCCCCTTAGCGGAGCAGTACTTC. Translated: CASSSPLAEQYF.

There are a few counts of this clone. The J gene is TRBJ1-4, the V gene TRBV11-2; no clear D gene. CDR3 length: 15 amino acids. Germline V gives CDR1 SGHAT, CDR2 FQNNGV. Trimming cost V 4 bases and J 4 bases, with 13 bases left between them. CDR3 DNA sequence: TGTGCCAGCAGCTCCAAACACAGTTTTAATGAAAAACTGTTTTTT. This sequence encodes CASSSKHSFNEKLFF.